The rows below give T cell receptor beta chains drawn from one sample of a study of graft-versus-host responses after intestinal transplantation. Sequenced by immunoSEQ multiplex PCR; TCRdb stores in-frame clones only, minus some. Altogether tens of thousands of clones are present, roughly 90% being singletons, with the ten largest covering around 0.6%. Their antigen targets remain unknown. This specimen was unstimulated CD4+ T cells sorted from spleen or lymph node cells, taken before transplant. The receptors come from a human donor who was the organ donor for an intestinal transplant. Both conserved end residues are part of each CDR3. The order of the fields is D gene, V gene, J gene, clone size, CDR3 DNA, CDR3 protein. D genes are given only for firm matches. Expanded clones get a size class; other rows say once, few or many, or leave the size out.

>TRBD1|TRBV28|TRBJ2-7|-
TGTGCCAGCAGCGGGGGCAGGGGGCGAGTCTCCGAGCAGTACTTC
CASSGGRGRVSEQYF
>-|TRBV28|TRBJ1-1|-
TGTGCCAGCAGTCTAACAGGGTCGGGCACTGAAGCTTTCTTT
CASSLTGSGTEAFF
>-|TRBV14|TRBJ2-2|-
TGTGCCAGCAGCCACAAGAACACCGGGGAGCTGTTTTTT
CASSHKNTGELFF
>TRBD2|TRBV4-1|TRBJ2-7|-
TGCGCCAGCAGCCAAGACGCTAGCGGGACAATACGATGGCAGTACTTC
CASSQDASGTIRWQYF
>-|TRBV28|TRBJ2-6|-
TGTGCCAGCAGTCCAAACAGGTTGCTTGGGGCCAACGTCCTGACTTTC
CASSPNRLLGANVLTF
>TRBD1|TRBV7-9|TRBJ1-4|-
TGTGCCAGCAGCACCACACCCGGACAGGGGTCTGATGAAAAACTGTTTTTT
CASSTTPGQGSDEKLFF
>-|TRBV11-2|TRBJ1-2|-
TGTGCCAGCAGCTTACGGCGACAGCCTCATGGCTACACCTTC
CASSLRRQPHGYTF
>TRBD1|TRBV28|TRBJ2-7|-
TGTGCCAGCAGTTCCGACCGGGACAGGGGGTACGAGCAGTACTTC
CASSSDRDRGYEQYF
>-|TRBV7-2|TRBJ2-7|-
TGTGCCAGCAGCAAATCTCGGGGCGAGCAGTACTTC
CASSKSRGEQYF
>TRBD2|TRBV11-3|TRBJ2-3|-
TGTGCCAGCAGCTCCCCCAGGGAGCGGGAGTCCTCTAGCACAGATACGCAGTATTTT
CASSSPRERESSSTDTQYF
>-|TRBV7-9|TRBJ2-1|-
TGTGCCAGCACCAATAGAGCCTACAATGAGCAGTTCTTC
CASTNRAYNEQFF
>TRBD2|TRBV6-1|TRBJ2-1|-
TGTGCCAGCAGGGAAGTAAGCGGGGAGGGGCAGTTCTTC
CASREVSGEGQFF
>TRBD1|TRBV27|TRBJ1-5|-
TGTGCCAGCAGTCGGACAGGATCTAGCAATCAGCCCCAGCATTTT
CASSRTGSSNQPQHF
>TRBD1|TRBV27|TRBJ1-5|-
TGTGCCAGCAGACCTATCCCCATTACAGGGGGCGATCACTATAGCAATCAGCCCCAGCATTTT
CASRPIPITGGDHYSNQPQHF
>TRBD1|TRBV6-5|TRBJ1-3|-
TGTGCCAGCAGCTCGGGACAGGGGGCTGGAAACACCATATATTTT
CASSSGQGAGNTIYF
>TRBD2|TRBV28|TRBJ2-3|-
TGTGCCAGCAAGGATAGCGGGAGGGCTGCAGATACGCAGTATTTT
CASKDSGRAADTQYF
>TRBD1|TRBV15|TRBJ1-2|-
TGTGCCACCAGCAGAGATAGGGACAGGAGCTATGGCTACACCTTC
CATSRDRDRSYGYTF
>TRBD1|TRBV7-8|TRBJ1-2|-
TGTGCCAGCAGCCCTAGCCCGACAGGGGATAACTATGGCTACACCTTC
CASSPSPTGDNYGYTF
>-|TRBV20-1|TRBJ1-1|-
TGCAGGCTGAACGGGAACACTGAAGCTTTCTTT
CRLNGNTEAFF
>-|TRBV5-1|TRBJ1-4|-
TGCGCCAGCAGCTTGTCGGGTGAAAAACTGTTTTTT
CASSLSGEKLFF
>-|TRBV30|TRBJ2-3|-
TGTGCCTGGGGTATCAGCGGACTTAGCACAGATACGCAGTATTTT
CAWGISGLSTDTQYF
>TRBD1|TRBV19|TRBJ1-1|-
TGTGCCAGTAGTATGGGACAGATGAACACTGAAGCTTTCTTT
CASSMGQMNTEAFF
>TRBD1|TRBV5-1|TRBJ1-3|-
TGCGCCAGCAGCTTGTTGGCTTCTCCTGGGACAAAGGGACAGCTCTCTGGAAACACCATATATTTT
CASSLLASPGTKGQLSGNTIYF
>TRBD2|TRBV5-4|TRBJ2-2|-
TGTGCCAGCAGTTTCCTAGCGGGAGGGATCCCCGGGGAGCTGTTTTTT
CASSFLAGGIPGELFF
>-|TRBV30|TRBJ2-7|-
TGTGCCTGGAGTCCTGGGTTGGCGGGACGCTACGAGCAGTACTTC
CAWSPGLAGRYEQYF
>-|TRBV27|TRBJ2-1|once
TGTGCCAGCAGTTTGGCCCCTCTAGCGATGAGCTCCTACAATGAGCAGTTCTTC
CASSLAPLAMSSYNEQFF
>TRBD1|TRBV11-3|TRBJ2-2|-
TGTGCCAGCAGCTTCGAGGGGGCCACCGGGGAGCTGTTTTTT
CASSFEGATGELFF
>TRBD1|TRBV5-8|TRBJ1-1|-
TGTGCCAGCAGCTTGGCGGGACAGCCCTTTGAAGCTTTCTTT
CASSLAGQPFEAFF
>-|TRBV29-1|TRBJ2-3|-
TGCAGCGTTGTACTGCCTACGCAGGGGGGCCATGCAGATACGCAGTATTTT
CSVVLPTQGGHADTQYF
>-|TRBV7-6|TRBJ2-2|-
TGTGCCAGCAGCCCATTCCCCCCGAGGGCGCGTAGCACCGGGGAGCTGTTTTTT
CASSPFPPRARSTGELFF
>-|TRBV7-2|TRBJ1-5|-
TGTGCCAGCAGCTTAGCCATTTTTCAGGGGCGCAATCAGCCCCAGCATTTT
CASSLAIFQGRNQPQHF
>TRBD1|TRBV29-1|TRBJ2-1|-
TGCAGCGCCGGAGACAGGGCAACCTACAATGAGCAGTTCTTC
CSAGDRATYNEQFF
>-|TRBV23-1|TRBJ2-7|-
TGCGCCAGCAGTCAATCGACCATAGACAGGTCCCGCTACGAGCAGTACTTC
CASSQSTIDRSRYEQYF
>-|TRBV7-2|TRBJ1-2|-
TGTGCCAGCAGCACCACCCGCCGGAAAGGACAGCTCTATGGCTACACCTTC
CASSTTRRKGQLYGYTF
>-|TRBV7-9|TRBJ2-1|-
TGTGCCAGCAGCTTAGCAAACCGGGGGAATGAGCAGTTCTTC
CASSLANRGNEQFF
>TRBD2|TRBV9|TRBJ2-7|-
TGTGCCAGCAGCGTAGGGGACTACCGCGAGCAGTACTTC
CASSVGDYREQYF
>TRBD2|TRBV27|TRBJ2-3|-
TGTGCCAGCAGTCCAGCCCTCCCTCTAGCGGGAGTACTGTCCTGCACAGATACGCAGTATTTT
CASSPALPLAGVLSCTDTQYF
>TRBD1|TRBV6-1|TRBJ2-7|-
TGTGCCAGCAGTTCCCGGACAGGGGGCTACGAGCAGTACTTC
CASSSRTGGYEQYF
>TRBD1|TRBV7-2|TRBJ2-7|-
TGTGCCAGCAGCTTATACTGGGACAGGAGCTACGAGCAGTACTTC
CASSLYWDRSYEQYF
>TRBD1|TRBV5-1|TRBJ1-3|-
TGCGCCAGCAGCCTGACAGGGGGAAACACCATATATTTT
CASSLTGGNTIYF
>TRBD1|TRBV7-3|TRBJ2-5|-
TGTGCCAGCAGCTTATCGACAGGGGCCCAAGAGACCCAGTACTTC
CASSLSTGAQETQYF
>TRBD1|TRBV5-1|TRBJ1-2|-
TGCGCCAGCAGCTACGGACAGGGATCTGTCAAGAATGGCTACACCTTC
CASSYGQGSVKNGYTF
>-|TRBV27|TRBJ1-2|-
TGTGCCAGCAGTTTATTTGGTAGCAGAGGCTACACCTTC
CASSLFGSRGYTF
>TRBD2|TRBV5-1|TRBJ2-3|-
TGCGCCAGCAGCTTGGTCCCGGGAGGGAGCGATACGCAGTATTTT
CASSLVPGGSDTQYF
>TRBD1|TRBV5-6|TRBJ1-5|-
TGTGCCAGCAGCTTGTTCGGACAGGGACTATATCAGCCCCAGCATTTT
CASSLFGQGLYQPQHF